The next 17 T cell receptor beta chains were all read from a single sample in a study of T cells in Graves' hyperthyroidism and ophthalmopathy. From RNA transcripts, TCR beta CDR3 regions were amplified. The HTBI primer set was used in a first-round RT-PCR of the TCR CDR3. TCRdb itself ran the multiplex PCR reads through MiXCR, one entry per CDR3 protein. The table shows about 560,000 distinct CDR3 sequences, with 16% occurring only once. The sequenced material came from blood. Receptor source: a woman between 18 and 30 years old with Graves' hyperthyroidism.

The CDR3 sequence is CASSSQGDSSYNSPLHF. The CDR3 DNA reads as TGCGCCAGCAGCTCTCAGGGGGATAGCTCCTATAATTCACCCCTCCACTTT. The genes are TRBV5-1 and TRBJ1-6, with 7 bases aligning to TRBD1. CDR1 is SGHRS and CDR2 is YFSETQ in the germline V gene. V shed 3 bases, J shed 0 bases, and the junction held 6 bases outside the gene matches. CDR3 length equals 17 residues.

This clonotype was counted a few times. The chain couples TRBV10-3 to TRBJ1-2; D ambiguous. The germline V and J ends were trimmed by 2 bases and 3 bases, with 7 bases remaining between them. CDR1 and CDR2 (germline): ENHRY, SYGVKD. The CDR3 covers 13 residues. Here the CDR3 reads CAISEPRDYGYTF. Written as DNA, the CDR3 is TGTGCCATCAGTGAGCCCCGGGACTATGGCTACACCTTC.

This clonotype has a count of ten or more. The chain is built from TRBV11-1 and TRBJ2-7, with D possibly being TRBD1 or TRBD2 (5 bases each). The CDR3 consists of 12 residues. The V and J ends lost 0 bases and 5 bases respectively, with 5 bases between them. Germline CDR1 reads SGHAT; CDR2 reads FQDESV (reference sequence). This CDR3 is CASSLAGHEQYF. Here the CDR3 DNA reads TGTGCCAGCAGCTTAGCGGGACACGAGCAGTACTTC.

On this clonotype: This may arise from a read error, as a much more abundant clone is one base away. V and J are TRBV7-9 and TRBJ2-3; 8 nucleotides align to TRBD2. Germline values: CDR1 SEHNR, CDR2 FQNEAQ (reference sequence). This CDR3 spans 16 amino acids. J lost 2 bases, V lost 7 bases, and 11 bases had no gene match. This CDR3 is CASNQPWTSSTDTQYF. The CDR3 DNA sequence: TGTGCCAGCAACCAGCCCTGGACTAGCTCCACAGATACGCAGTATTTT.

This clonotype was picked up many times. The CDR3 region has the DNA TGTGCCAGCAGCCACCAGGCTAGCGGGAGAGAGACCCAGTACTTC. Translating gives CASSHQASGRETQYF. V gene TRBV6-2 or TRBV6-3 combines with J gene TRBJ2-5; 10 bases map to TRBD2. From germline, CDR1 is MNHEY and CDR2 SVGEGT. The CDR3 runs 15 residues. Germline trimming cut 6 bases from V and 4 bases from J; bases unmatched to any gene: 8.

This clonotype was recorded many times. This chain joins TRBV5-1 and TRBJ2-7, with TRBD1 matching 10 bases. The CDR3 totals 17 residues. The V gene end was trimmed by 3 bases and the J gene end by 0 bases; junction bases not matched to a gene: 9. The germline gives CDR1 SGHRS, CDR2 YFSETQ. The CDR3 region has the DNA TGCGCCAGCAGCTGGGACAGGGGCAAATCAGACTCCTACGAGCAGTACTTC. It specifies CASSWDRGKSDSYEQYF.

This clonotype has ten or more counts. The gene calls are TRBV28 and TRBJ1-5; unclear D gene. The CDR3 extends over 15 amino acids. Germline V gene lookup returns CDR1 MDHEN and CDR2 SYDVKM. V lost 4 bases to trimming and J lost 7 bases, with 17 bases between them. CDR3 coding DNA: TGTGCCAGCAGTTCGAAGGGTCCCATAGGGCAGCCCCAGCATTTT. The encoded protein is CASSSKGPIGQPQHF.

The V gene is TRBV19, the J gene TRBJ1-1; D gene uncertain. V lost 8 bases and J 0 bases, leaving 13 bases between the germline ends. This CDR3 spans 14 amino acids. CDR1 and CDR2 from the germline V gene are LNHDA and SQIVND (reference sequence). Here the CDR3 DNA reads TGTGCCAGTGGGCGCAGGCTCCTGAACACTGAAGCTTTCTTT. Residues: CASGRRLLNTEAFF.

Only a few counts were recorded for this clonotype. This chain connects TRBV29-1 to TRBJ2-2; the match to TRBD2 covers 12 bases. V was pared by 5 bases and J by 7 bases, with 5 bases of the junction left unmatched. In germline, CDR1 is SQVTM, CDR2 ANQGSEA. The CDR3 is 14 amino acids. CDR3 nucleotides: TGCAGCGTTCCTAGCGGGAGGGCAGTCGGGGAGCTGTTTTTT. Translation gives CSVPSGRAVGELFF.

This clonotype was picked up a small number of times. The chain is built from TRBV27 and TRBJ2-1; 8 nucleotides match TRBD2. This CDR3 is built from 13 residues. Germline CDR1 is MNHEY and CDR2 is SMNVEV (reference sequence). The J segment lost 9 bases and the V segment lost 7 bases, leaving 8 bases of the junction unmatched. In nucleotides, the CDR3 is TGTGCCAGCAATAACGGGAGGGGTAGTGAGCAGTTCTTC. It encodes CASNNGRGSEQFF.

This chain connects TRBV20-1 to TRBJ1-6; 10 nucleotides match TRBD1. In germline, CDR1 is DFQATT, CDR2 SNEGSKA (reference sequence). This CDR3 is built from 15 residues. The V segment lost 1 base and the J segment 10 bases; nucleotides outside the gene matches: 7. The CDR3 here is CSARGGQGLGSPLHF. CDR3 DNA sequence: TGCAGTGCTAGAGGGGGACAGGGGCTGGGATCACCCCTCCACTTT.

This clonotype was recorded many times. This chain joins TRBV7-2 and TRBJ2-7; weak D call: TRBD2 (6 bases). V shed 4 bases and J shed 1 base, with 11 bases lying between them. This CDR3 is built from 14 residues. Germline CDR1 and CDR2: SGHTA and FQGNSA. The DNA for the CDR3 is TGTGCCAGCAGCTCTCGACTAGATTCCTACGAGCAGTACTTC. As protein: CASSSRLDSYEQYF.

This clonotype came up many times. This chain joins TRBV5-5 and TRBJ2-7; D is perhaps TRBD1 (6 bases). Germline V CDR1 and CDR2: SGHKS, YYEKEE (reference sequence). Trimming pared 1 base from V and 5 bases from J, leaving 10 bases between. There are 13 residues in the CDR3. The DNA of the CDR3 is TGTGCCAGCAGCTTGTGGGGGCGCGACGAGCAGTACTTC. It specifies CASSLWGRDEQYF.

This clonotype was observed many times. DNA for the CDR3: TGTGCCAGCAGTTTGTCCGGGACGGGTGAGCAGTTCTTC. It yields the protein CASSLSGTGEQFF. This chain joins TRBV28 and TRBJ2-1; D may be TRBD1 or TRBD2 (5 bases each). CDR1 and CDR2 (germline): MDHEN, SYDVKM. The V and J ends lost 3 bases and 9 bases respectively, with 12 bases between them. The CDR3 consists of 13 residues.

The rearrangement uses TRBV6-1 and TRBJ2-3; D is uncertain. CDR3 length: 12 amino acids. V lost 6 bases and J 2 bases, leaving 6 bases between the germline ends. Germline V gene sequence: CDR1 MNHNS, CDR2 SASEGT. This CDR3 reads CASRVATDTQYF. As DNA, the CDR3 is TGTGCCAGCAGGGTAGCCACAGATACGCAGTATTTT.

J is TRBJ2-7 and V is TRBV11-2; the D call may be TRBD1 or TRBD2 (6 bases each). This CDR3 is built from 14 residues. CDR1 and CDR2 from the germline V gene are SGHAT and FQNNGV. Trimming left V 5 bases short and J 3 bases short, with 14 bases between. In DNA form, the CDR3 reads TGTGCCAGCAGCCCGATGGGGGGCGGCTACGAGCAGTACTTC. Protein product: CASSPMGGGYEQYF. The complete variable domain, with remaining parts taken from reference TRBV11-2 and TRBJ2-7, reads EAGVAQSPRYKIIEKRQSVAFWCNPISGHATLYWYQQILGQGPKLLIQFQNNGVVDDSQLPKDRFSAERLKGVDSTLKIQPAKLEDSAVYLCASSPMGGGYEQYFGPGTRLTVT.

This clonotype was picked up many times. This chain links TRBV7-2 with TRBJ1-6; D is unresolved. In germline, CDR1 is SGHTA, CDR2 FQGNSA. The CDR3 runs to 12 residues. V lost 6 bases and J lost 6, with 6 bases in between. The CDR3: CASRPPNSPLHF. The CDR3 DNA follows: TGTGCCAGCAGGCCTCCTAATTCACCCCTCCACTTT.